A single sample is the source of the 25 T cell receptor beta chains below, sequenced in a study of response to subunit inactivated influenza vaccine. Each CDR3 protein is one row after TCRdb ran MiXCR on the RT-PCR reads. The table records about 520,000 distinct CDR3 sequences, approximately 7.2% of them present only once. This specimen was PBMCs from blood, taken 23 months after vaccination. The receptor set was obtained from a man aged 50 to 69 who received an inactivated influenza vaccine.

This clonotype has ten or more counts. CDR3 sequence reads: CASSISDGGWGNQPQHF. CDR3 sequence (DNA): TGTGCCAGTAGTATTTCTGATGGGGGTTGGGGCAATCAGCCCCAGCATTTT. The V gene is TRBV19, the J gene TRBJ1-5, with a weak D call TRBD1 (5 bases). V was trimmed by 3 bases and J by 2 bases, leaving 17 bases between them. Germline V CDR1 and CDR2: LNHDA, SQIVND (reference sequence). The length of the CDR3 is 17 residues.

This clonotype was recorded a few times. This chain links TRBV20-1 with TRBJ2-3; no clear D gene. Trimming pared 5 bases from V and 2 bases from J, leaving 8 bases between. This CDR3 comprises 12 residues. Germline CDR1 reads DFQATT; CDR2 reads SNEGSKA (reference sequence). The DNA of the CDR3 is TGCAGTGCTGCCATAGTCACAGATACGCAGTATTTT. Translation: CSAAIVTDTQYF.

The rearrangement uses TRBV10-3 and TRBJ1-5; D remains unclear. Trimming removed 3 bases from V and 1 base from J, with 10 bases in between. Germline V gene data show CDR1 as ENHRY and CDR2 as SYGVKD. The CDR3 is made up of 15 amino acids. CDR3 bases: TGTGCCATCAGTGAAGGAGAGTACAGCAATCAGCCCCAGCATTTT. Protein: CAISEGEYSNQPQHF.

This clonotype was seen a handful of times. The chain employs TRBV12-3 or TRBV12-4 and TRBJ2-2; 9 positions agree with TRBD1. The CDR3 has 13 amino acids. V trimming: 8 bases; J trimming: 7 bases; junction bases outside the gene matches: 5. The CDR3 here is CASGDRENGELFF. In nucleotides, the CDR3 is TGTGCCAGCGGGGACAGGGAGAACGGGGAGCTGTTTTTT.

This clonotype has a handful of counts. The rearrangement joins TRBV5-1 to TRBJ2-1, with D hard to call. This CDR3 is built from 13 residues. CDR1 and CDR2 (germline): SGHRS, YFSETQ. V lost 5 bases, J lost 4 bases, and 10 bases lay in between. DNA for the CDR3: TGCGCCAGCAGTGATGTCCGTTACAATGAGCAGTTCTTC. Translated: CASSDVRYNEQFF.

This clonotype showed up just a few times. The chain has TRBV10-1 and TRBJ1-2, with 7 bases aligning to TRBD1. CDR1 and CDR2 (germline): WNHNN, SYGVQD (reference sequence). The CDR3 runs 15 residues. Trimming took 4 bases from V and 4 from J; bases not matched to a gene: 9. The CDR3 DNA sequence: TGCGCCAGCAGTGCATCTCGGGACAGCGTCTATGGCTACACCTTC. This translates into CASSASRDSVYGYTF.

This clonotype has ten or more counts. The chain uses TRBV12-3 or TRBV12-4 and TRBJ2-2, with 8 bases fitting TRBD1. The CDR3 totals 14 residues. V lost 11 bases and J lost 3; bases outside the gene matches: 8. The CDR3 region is CAGWTGRDTGELFF. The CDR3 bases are TGTGCCGGTTGGACAGGGCGTGACACCGGGGAGCTGTTTTTT.

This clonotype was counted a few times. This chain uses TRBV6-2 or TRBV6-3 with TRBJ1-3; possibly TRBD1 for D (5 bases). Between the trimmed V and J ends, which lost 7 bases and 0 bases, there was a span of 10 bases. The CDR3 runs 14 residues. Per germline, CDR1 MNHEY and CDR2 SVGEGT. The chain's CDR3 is CASKGPSSGNTIYF. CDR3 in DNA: TGTGCCAGCAAGGGGCCGAGCTCTGGAAACACCATATATTTT.

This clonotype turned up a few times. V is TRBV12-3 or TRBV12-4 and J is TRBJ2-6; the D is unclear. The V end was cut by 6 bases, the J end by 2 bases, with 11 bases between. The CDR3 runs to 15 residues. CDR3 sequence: CASSSTSTGANVLTF. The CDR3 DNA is TGTGCCAGCAGCAGCACTTCCACTGGGGCCAACGTCCTGACTTTC.

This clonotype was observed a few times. In DNA form, the CDR3 reads TGTGCCAGCAGCGGCCCGGACAGGGATCAGCCCCAGCATTTT. Protein: CASSGPDRDQPQHF. V is TRBV5-6 and J is TRBJ1-5; 8 positions agree with TRBD1. Losses at the gene ends were 4 bases for V and 5 bases for J; bases not matched to a gene: 5. CDR3 length: 14 amino acids. Germline V gene lookup returns CDR1 SGHDT and CDR2 YYEEEE.

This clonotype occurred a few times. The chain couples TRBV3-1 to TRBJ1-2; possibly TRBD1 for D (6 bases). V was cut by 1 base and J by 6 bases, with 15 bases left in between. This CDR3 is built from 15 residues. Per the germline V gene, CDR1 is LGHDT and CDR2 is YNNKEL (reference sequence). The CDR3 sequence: CASSQAGGRTHGYTF. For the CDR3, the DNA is TGTGCCAGCAGCCAAGCCGGGGGGCGCACTCATGGCTACACCTTC.

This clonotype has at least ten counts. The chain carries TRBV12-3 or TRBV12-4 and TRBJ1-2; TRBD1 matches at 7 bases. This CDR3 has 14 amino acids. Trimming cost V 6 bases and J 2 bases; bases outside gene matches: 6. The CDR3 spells CASSLGTANYGYTF. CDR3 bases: TGTGCCAGCAGCTTGGGGACAGCGAACTATGGCTACACCTTC.

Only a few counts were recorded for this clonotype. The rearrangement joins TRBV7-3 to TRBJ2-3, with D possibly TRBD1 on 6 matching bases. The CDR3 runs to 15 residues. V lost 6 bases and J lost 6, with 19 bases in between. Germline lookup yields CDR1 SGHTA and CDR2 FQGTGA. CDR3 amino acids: CASSLGTPMTDTQYF. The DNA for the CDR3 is TGTGCCAGCAGTCTCGGGACACCCATGACCGATACGCAGTATTTT.

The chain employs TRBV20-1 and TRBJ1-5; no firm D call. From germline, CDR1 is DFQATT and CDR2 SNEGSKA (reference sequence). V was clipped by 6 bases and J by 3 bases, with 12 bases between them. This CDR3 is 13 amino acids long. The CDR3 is CSAGGVPNQPQHF. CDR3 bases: TGCAGTGCCGGTGGGGTACCCAATCAGCCCCAGCATTTT.

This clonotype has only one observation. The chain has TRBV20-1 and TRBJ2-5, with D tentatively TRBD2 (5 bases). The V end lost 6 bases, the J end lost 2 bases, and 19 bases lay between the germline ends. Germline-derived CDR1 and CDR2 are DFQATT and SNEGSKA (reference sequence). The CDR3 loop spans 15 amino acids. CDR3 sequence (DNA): TGCAGTGCCCACCTCATGGGAGATCAACAAGAGACCCAGTACTTC. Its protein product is CSAHLMGDQQETQYF.

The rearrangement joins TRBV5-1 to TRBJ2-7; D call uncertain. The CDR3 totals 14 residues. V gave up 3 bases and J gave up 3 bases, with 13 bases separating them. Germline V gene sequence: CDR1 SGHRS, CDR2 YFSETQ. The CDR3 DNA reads TGCGCCAGCAGCTCGTCCCCAGGAGACTACGAGCAGTACTTC. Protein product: CASSSSPGDYEQYF. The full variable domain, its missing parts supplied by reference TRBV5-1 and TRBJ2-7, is KAGVTQTPRYLIKTRGQQVTLSCSPISGHRSVSWYQQTPGQGLQFLFEYFSETQRNKGNFPGRFSGRQFSNSRSEMNVSTLELGDSALYLCASSSSPGDYEQYFGPGTRLTVT.

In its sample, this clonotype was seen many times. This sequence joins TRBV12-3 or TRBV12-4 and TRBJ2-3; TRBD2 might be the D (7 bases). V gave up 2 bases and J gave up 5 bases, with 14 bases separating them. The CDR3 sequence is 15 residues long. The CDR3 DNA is TGTGCCAGCAGTTTATACGGGGGGCTTGTAGATACGCAGTATTTT. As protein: CASSLYGGLVDTQYF.

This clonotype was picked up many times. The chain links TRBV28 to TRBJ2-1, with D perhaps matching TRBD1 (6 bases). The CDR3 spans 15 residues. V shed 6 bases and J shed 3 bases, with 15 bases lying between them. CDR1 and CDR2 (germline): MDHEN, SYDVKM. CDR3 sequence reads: CASSRDTEVYNEQFF. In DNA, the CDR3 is TGTGCCAGCAGCAGGGACACCGAAGTCTACAATGAGCAGTTCTTC.

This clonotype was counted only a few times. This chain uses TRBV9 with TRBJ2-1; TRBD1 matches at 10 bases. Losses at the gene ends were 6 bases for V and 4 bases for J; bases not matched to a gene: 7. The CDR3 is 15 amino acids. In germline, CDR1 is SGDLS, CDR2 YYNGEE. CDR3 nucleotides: TGTGCCAGCAACTACGGGACAGGGGCTTACAATGAGCAGTTCTTC. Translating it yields CASNYGTGAYNEQFF.

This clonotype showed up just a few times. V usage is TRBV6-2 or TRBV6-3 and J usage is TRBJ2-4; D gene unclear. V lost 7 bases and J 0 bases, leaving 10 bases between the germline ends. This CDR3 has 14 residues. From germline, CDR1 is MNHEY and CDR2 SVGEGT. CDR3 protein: CASKTELAKNIQYF. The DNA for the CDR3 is TGTGCCAGCAAAACAGAGCTAGCCAAAAACATTCAGTACTTC.

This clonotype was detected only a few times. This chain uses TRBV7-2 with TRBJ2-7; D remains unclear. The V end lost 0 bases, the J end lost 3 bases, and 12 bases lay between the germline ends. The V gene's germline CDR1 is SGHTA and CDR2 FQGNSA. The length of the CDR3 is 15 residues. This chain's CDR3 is CASSLAAPSIYEQYF. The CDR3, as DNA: TGTGCCAGCAGCTTAGCGGCGCCCTCAATCTACGAGCAGTACTTC.

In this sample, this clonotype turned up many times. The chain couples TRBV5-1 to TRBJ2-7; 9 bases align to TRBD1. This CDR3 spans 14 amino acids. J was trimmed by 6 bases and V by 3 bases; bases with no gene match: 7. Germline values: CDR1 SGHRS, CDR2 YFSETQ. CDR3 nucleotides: TGCGCCAGCAGCTCCCGGGACAGGGTGGTCGAGCAGTACTTC. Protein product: CASSSRDRVVEQYF.

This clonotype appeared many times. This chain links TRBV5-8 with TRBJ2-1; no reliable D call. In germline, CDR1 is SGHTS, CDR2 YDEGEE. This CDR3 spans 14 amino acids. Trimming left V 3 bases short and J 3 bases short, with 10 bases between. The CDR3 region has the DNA TGTGCCAGCAGCTCCTCCGGATACTACAATGAGCAGTTCTTC. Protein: CASSSSGYYNEQFF. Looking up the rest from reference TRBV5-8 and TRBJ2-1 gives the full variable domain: EAGVTQSPTHLIKTRGQQATLRCSPISGHTSVYWYQQALGLGLQFLLWYDEGEERNRGNFPPRFSGRQFPNYSSELNVNALELEDSALYLCASSSSGYYNEQFFGPGTRLTVL.

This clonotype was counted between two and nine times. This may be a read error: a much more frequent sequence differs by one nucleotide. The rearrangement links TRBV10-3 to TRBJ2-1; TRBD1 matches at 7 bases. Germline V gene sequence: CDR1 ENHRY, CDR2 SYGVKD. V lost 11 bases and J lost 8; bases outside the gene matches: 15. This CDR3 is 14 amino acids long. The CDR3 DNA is TGTGCCGTTGGGGTGGGCAGGGGGACCGATGAGCAGTTCTTC. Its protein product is CAVGVGRGTDEQFF.

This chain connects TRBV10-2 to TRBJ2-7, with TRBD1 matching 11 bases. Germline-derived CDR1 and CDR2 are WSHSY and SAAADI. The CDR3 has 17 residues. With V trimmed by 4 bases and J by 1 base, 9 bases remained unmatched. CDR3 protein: CASSVSRTGGRSYEQYF. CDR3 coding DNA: TGCGCCAGCAGTGTTTCTCGGACAGGGGGCAGGTCCTACGAGCAGTACTTC.